This TCR beta chain stems from a study of regulatory T cells in long-lasting Graves disease. There are many counts of this clonotype. Germline lookup yields CDR1 MDHEN and CDR2 SYDVKM. V was clipped by 7 bases and J by 9 bases, with 10 bases between them. CDR3 length equals 12 residues. The TCR beta library used iRepertoire HTBI primers with Arm-PCR amplification of CDR3. TCRdb re-called the multiplex PCR reads through MiXCR, storing one row per CDR3 protein. The sample carries 500,000 to 800,000 distinct CDR3 sequences, about 30% recorded once. Time point here: persistent/refractory GD, antithyroid drugs over 5 years with positive TRAb. Extracted PBMC RNA gave rise to the TCR library.

The clonotype was recovered from a female donor with Graves disease. V usage is TRBV28 and J usage is TRBJ1-6, with D unclear. The source was peripheral blood mononuclear cells (PBMCs), collected when the disease was refractory, from a patient treated with antithyroid drugs. CDR3 in amino acids: CASNRGSSPLHF. The CDR3 nucleotides are TGTGCCAGCAACAGAGGAAGTTCACCCCTCCACTTT.